This TCR beta chain comes out of a study of blood T cell repertoires in COVID-19. Study in general: Sites in the United States, Italy and Spain provided acute and convalescent COVID-19 samples.

V was clipped by 11 bases and J by 3 bases, with 17 bases between them. Germline loops: CDR1 ENHRY, CDR2 SYGVKD. There are 14 residues in the CDR3. In the authors' workflow: Amplified reference gene primers provided the basis for estimating nucleated cell counts. TCRdb's copy holds only in-frame clones and misses some; the assay was immunoSEQ multiplex PCR. V, J and clone size are those of that table, while D and trimming were read from the DNA. This sample carries 250,000 to 300,000 clones, roughly 77% of them seen once, and the ten largest clones take around 3.4%. This clone was observed a handful of times.

The specimen was peripheral blood. This sequence was found in a woman older than 75 with acute or convalescent COVID-19. The chain has TRBV10-3 and TRBJ1-5; weak D call: TRBD1 (6 bases). The CDR3 here is CAVGDGGSNQPQHF. DNA for the CDR3: TGTGCCGTCGGGGATGGGGGCTCCAATCAGCCCCAGCATTTT.